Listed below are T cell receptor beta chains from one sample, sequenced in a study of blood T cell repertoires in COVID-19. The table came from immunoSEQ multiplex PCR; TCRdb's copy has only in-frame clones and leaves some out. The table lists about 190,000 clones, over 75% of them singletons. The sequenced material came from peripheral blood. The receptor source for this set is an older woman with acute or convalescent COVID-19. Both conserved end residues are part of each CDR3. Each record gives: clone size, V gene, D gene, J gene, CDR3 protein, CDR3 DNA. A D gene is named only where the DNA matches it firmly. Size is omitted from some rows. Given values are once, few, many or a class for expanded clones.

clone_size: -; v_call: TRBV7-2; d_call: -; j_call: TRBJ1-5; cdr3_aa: CASSRYSNQPQHF; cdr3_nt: TGTGCCAGCAGTCGTTATAGCAATCAGCCCCAGCATTTT
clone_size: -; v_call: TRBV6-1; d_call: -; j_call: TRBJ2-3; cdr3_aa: CASSEKYSITDTQYF; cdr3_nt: TGTGCCAGCAGTGAAAAGTACAGCATCACAGATACGCAGTATTTT
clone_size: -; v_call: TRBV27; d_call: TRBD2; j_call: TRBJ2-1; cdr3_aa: CASRLAGGSNEQFF; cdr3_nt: TGTGCCAGCAGATTAGCGGGAGGGTCCAATGAGCAGTTCTTC
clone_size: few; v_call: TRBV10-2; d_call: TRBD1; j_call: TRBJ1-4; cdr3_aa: CASSEPGQGGEKLFF; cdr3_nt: TGCGCCAGCAGTGAGCCTGGACAGGGGGGGGAAAAACTGTTTTTT
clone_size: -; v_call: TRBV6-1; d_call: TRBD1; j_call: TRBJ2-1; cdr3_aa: CASSERDRMHNEQFF; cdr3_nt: TGTGCCAGCAGTGAAAGGGACAGAATGCACAATGAGCAGTTCTTC
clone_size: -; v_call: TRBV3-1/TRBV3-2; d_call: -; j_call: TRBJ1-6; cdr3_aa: CASSHNGRGPFPLHF; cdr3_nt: TGTGCCAGCAGCCATAACGGGCGCGGGCCATTCCCCCTCCACTTT
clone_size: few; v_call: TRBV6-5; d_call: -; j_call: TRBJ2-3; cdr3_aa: CASMTTVYTDTQYF; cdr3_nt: TGTGCCAGCATGACGACAGTATACACAGATACGCAGTATTTT
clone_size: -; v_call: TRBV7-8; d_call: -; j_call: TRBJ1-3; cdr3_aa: CASSGSQGSGNTIYF; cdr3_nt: TGTGCCAGCAGCGGGTCCCAGGGGTCTGGAAACACCATATATTTT
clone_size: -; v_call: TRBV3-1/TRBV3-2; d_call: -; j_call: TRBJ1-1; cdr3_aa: CASSQDGGRAEAFF; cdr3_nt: TGTGCCAGCAGCCAAGACGGGGGGAGGGCTGAAGCTTTCTTT
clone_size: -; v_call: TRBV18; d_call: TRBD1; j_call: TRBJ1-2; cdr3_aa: CASSHLDRPSLGGYTF; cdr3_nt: TGTGCCAGCTCACACTTGGACAGGCCGTCCCTAGGTGGCTACACCTTC
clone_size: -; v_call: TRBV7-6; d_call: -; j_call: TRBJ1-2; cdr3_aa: CASAAQTGRNYGYTF; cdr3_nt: TGTGCCTCAGCAGCACAGACCGGGAGAAACTATGGCTACACCTTC
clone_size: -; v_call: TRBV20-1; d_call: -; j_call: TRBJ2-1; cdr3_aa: CSASTGTQAYNEQFF; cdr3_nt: TGCAGTGCTAGTACCGGGACTCAAGCCTACAATGAGCAGTTCTTC
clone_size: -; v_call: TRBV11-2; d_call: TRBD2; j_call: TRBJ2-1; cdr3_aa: CASSLDLAGITEQFF; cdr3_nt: TGTGCCAGCAGCTTAGACCTAGCGGGTATAACTGAGCAGTTCTTC